What follows are 17 T cell receptor beta chains derived from one specimen sequenced in a study of cytomegalovirus exposure and HLA in healthy donors. PCR used 60 Vbeta primers and 13 Jbeta primers. The method was immunoSEQ multiplex PCR; TCRdb's version includes in-frame clones alone and lacks a portion of them. This sample has 160,000 or so clones, with about 80% found just once. Specimen: PBMCs. These receptors all come from a man aged 40-55 years in good health and CMV-seronegative.

V gene TRBV23-1 combines with J gene TRBJ1-5, with D maybe TRBD1 (5 bases). TRBV23-1 is an ORF, and what it does is uncertain. This CDR3 is 16 amino acids long. Trimming stripped 7 bases from V and 6 bases from J, with 22 bases between. The CDR3 is CASTRRPAMQGQPQHF. CDR3 sequence (DNA): TGCGCCAGCACTCGCAGGCCGGCCATGCAGGGTCAGCCCCAGCATTTT.

This rearrangement joins TRBV5-8 to TRBJ1-1; maybe TRBD1 (5 bases). Trimming shortened V by 4 bases and J by 2 bases, and 12 bases separated the two germline ends. Germline V gene lookup returns CDR1 SGHTS and CDR2 YDEGEE. The CDR3 contains 14 residues. CDR3 sequence (DNA): TGTGCCAGCAGCCCGGGGGTACTTAACACTGAAGCTTTCTTT. Protein: CASSPGVLNTEAFF.

This clone has just one count. The same CDR3 is also encoded by other DNA sequences in this sample. The chain carries TRBV5-6 and TRBJ2-7; D is perhaps TRBD2 (6 bases). CDR3 size: 15 residues. CDR1 and CDR2 from the germline V gene are SGHDT and YYEEEE. V gave up 4 bases and J gave up 3 bases, with 17 bases separating them. The CDR3 loop reads CASSIISGRSYEQYF. As DNA, the CDR3 is TGTGCCAGCAGCATAATCTCCGGGAGAAGCTACGAGCAGTACTTC. Using reference TRBV5-6 and TRBJ2-7 for the parts outside the CDR3, the full variable domain is DAGVTQSPTHLIKTRGQQVTLRCSPKSGHDTVSWYQQALGQGPQFIFQYYEEEERQRGNFPDRFSGHQFPNYSSELNVNALLLGDSALYLCASSIISGRSYEQYFGPGTRLTVT.

The V gene is TRBV6-6, the J gene TRBJ2-1; D possibly corresponds to TRBD2 (5 bases). The CDR3 length is 13 residues. Germline CDR1 and CDR2: MNHNY and SVGAGI (reference sequence). Trimming left V 6 bases short and J 9 bases short, with 15 bases between. The chain's CDR3 is CASRPRAEGEQFF. The CDR3 DNA reads TGTGCCAGCAGGCCGAGGGCCGAAGGTGAGCAGTTCTTC.

V usage is TRBV15 and J usage is TRBJ2-5, with D possibly TRBD2 on 5 matching bases. Germline V gene data show CDR1 as LNHNV and CDR2 as YYDKDF (reference sequence). V lost 3 bases, J lost 3 bases, and 8 bases lay in between. The CDR3 contains 13 residues. The DNA for the CDR3 is TGTGCCACCAGCAGGGCCGGGGAAGAGACCCAGTACTTC. Its translation is CATSRAGEETQYF.

V is TRBV5-1 and J is TRBJ2-2; 10 bases align to TRBD2. Germline values: CDR1 SGHRS, CDR2 YFSETQ. The CDR3 is made up of 15 amino acids. The V and J ends lost 3 bases and 5 bases, in that order; junction bases with no gene match: 4. The CDR3 nucleotides read TGCGCCAGCAGCTCCGGGACTAGCGCGACCGGGGAGCTGTTTTTT. Translation: CASSSGTSATGELFF.

J is TRBJ1-2 and V is TRBV11-2; a weak D match, TRBD1 (5 bases). The CDR3 consists of 12 residues. V dropped 5 bases and J dropped 8 bases, with 12 bases sitting between them. Germline V gene lookup returns CDR1 SGHAT and CDR2 FQNNGV. The CDR3 bases are TGTGCCAGCAGCGCGGGGCGCGGAGGCTACACCTTC. Protein sequence: CASSAGRGGYTF.

The chain couples TRBV7-2 to TRBJ1-4; 8 bases are shared with TRBD1. CDR1 is SGHTA, CDR2 FQGNSA, per germline. CDR3 length: 13 residues. V lost 5 bases, J lost 10 bases, and 6 bases stayed unmatched. CDR3 amino acids: CASSTTGVGKLFF. The DNA of the CDR3 is TGTGCCAGCAGCACGACAGGGGTAGGAAAACTGTTTTTT.

The V call is TRBV6-1, the J call TRBJ2-2; maybe TRBD2 (6 bases). Germline V CDR1 and CDR2: MNHNS, SASEGT. CDR3 length: 13 residues. V was clipped by 2 bases and J by 7 bases, with 8 bases between them. DNA for the CDR3: TGTGCCAGCAGTGAATTGGGGGGCGGGGAGCTGTTTTTT. It codes for CASSELGGGELFF.

The genes are TRBV2 and TRBJ2-1, with D maybe TRBD2 (5 bases). Trimming took 5 bases from V and 5 from J, leaving 7 bases between them. The CDR3 length is 12 residues. The germline gives CDR1 SNHLY, CDR2 FYNNEI. The CDR3 region is CASSWGDNEQFF. DNA for the CDR3: TGTGCCAGCAGTTGGGGAGACAATGAGCAGTTCTTC.

Concerning this clone: The germline gene is not matched at one end of the junction; a read error may be the cause. V and J are TRBV7-9 and TRBJ2-5; a possible D gene is TRBD1 (6 bases). Germline V CDR1 and CDR2: SEHNR, FQNEAQ (reference sequence). CDR3 length: 12 amino acids. In DNA form, the CDR3 reads TGTTCCAGCAGCCGAGGACAGCGTTCCCAGTACTTC. Translating it yields CSSSRGQRSQYF.

The rearrangement links TRBV28 to TRBJ2-3; 7 bases align to TRBD2. The CDR3 is made up of 15 amino acids. V lost 5 bases and J lost 0; bases outside the gene matches: 5. Germline-derived CDR1 and CDR2 are MDHEN and SYDVKM. The CDR3 protein is CASSLGSGSTDTQYF. The DNA for the CDR3 is TGTGCCAGCAGTCTCGGTAGCGGGAGCACAGATACGCAGTATTTT.

The chain joins TRBV25-1 to TRBJ2-5; TRBD1 agrees at 11 bases. V was pared by 3 bases and J by 4 bases, with 4 bases of the junction left unmatched. The germline V gene has CDR1 MGHDK and CDR2 SYGVNS. This CDR3 is built from 15 residues. CDR3 coding DNA: TGTGCCAGCAGTGAGGCTGGGACAGGGGGAGAGACCCAGTACTTC. As protein: CASSEAGTGGETQYF.

The chain links TRBV2 to TRBJ2-2, with 8 positions matching TRBD2. J was trimmed by 5 bases and V by 6 bases; bases with no gene match: 11. Germline V gene data show CDR1 as SNHLY and CDR2 as FYNNEI. The CDR3 extends over 16 amino acids. CDR3 sequence (DNA): TGTGCCAGCAGCTCCCCCGGGACTAGAAGAACCGGGGAGCTGTTTTTT. Its protein is CASSSPGTRRTGELFF. The full variable domain, its missing parts supplied by reference TRBV2 and TRBJ2-2, is EPEVTQTPSHQVTQMGQEVILRCVPISNHLYFYWYRQILGQKVEFLVSFYNNEISEKSEIFDDQFSVERPDGSNFTLKIRSTKLEDSAMYFCASSSPGTRRTGELFFGEGSRLTVL.

The chain has TRBV18 and TRBJ1-6; D is perhaps TRBD1 (5 bases). The CDR3 length is 14 residues. Trimming shortened V by 4 bases and J by 7 bases, and 11 bases separated the two germline ends. Germline V lookup: CDR1 KGHSH, CDR2 LQKENI. The chain's CDR3 is CASSLDSVNSPLHF. For the CDR3, the DNA is TGTGCCAGCTCACTAGACAGCGTCAATTCACCCCTCCACTTT.

J is TRBJ1-2 and V is TRBV6-5; D possibly corresponds to TRBD1 (6 bases). This CDR3 is built from 14 residues. V was shortened by 6 bases and J by 2 bases, with 13 bases between the two germline ends. CDR1 and CDR2 (germline): MNHEY, SVGAGI. CDR3 nucleotide sequence: TGTGCCAGCAGCTCTACAGGGATGAACTATGGCTACACCTTC. It encodes CASSSTGMNYGYTF.

The rearrangement links TRBV9 to TRBJ1-3, with 8 bases matching TRBD1. The CDR3 covers 18 residues. The trim removed 0 bases at V and 2 bases at J, leaving 10 bases unmatched. Germline assignment: CDR1 SGDLS and CDR2 YYNGEE. The CDR3 is CASSVDGQGRETGNTIYF. DNA for the CDR3: TGTGCCAGCAGCGTAGATGGACAGGGAAGGGAAACTGGAAACACCATATATTTT.